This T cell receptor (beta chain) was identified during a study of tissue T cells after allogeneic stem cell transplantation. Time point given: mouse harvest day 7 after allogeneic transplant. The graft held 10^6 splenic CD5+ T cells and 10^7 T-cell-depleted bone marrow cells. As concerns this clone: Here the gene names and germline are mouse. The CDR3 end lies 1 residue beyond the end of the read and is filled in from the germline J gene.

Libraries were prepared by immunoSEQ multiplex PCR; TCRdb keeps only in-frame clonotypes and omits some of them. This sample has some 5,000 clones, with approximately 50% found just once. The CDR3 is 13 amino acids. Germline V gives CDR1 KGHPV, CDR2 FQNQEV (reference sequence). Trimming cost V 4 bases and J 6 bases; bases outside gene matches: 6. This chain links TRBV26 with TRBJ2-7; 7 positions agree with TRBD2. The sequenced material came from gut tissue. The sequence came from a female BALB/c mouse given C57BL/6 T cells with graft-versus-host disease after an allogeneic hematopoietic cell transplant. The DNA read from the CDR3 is TGTGCCAGCAGTCCCGGGGGGGGGTTTGAACAGTAC. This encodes CASSPGGGFEQY. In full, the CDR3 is CASSPGGGFEQYF.